What follows describes a single T cell receptor (beta chain). Its specificity is not known. PCR was performed using 60 Vbeta and 13 Jbeta primers. Sequencing used immunoSEQ multiplex PCR; TCRdb keeps in-frame clones, though not all of them. The table records 130,000 or so clones, roughly 73% of them present only once. This specimen comes from a study of cytomegalovirus exposure and HLA in healthy donors. The study, taken as a whole, reports: The authors judged a highly shared variant cluster likely a sequencing artifact.

Looked up from germline, CDR1 is SEHNR and CDR2 is FQNEAQ (reference sequence). Unmatched junction bases numbered 5, after V lost 5 bases and J lost 4 bases. The CDR3 is made up of 15 amino acids. Sequenced material: PBMCs. The chain has TRBV7-9 and TRBJ2-1; the match to TRBD2 covers 10 bases. This TCR came from a male donor in good health and CMV-seronegative. The CDR3 DNA reads as TGTGCCAGCAGCCAACCTAGCGGGGGTTACAATGAGCAGTTCTTC. This codes for CASSQPSGGYNEQFF.